Sequencing of this T cell receptor (beta chain) was carried out in a study of blood T cell repertoires in COVID-19. Across the whole study: Samples of COVID-19 (acute and convalescent) were obtained from the United States, Italy and Spain. In each case, the material was cDNA or gDNA derived from T cells, B-cell-depleted T cells, or PBMCs.

V was clipped by 1 base and J by 4 bases; unmatched bases: 3. Germline CDR1 SGHAT, CDR2 FQDESV (reference sequence). The CDR3 length is 16 residues. Authors' processing steps: The assay estimated nucleated cells by amplifying reference gene primers. Libraries were prepared by immunoSEQ multiplex PCR; TCRdb keeps only in-frame clonotypes and omits some of them. The V and J calls and the clone size are those of that table, but D and trimming were determined from the DNA. The repertoire holds about 130,000 clones, roughly 88% seen once, with 1% to 1.5% in the top ten. Sequencing input: peripheral blood. The genes are TRBV11-1 and TRBJ2-3, with 12 bases lining up with TRBD2. The origin of this receptor is a woman of 80 years or more with acute or convalescent COVID-19. In nucleotides, the CDR3 is TGTGCCAGCAGCTTAGTCCTAGCGGGAGGGCCAGATACGCAGTATTTT. Translated, it gives CASSLVLAGGPDTQYF.